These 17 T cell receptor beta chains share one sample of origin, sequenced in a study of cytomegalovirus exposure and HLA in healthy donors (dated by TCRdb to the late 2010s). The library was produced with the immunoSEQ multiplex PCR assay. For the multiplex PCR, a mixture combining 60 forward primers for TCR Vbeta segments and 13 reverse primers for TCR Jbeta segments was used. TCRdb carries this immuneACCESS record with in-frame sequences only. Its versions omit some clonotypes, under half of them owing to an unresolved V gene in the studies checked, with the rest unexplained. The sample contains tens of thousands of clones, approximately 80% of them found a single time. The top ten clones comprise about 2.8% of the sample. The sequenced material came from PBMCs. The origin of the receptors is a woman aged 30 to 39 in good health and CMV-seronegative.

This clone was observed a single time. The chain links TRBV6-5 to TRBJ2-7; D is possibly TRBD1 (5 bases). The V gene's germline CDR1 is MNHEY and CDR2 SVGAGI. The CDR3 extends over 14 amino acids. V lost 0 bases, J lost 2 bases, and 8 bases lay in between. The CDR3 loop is CASSYSQATYEQYF. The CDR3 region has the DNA TGTGCCAGCAGTTACTCACAGGCAACCTACGAGCAGTACTTC.

The CDR3 is CASTPIRDSHNRPQHF. The CDR3 nucleotides are TGTGCCAGCACCCCAATCCGGGACAGTCATAATAGGCCCCAGCATTTT. The chain joins TRBV7-8 to TRBJ1-5; TRBD1 aligns across 7 bases. Germline V gives CDR1 SGHVS, CDR2 FQNEAQ. V was pared by 7 bases and J by 9 bases, with 18 bases of the junction left unmatched. The CDR3 runs 16 residues.

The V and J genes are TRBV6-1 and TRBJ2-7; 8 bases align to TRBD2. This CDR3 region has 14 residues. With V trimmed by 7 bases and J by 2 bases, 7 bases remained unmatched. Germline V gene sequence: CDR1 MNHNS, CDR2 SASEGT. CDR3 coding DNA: TGTGCCAGCACCATAGCGGGAACGACCTACGAGCAGTACGTC. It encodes CASTIAGTTYEQYV.

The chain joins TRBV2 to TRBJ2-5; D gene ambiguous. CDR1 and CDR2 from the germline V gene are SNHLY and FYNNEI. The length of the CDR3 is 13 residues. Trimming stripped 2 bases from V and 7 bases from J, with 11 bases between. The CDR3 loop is CASSERPSGTQYF. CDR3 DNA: TGTGCCAGCAGTGAACGGCCTTCGGGGACCCAGTACTTC.

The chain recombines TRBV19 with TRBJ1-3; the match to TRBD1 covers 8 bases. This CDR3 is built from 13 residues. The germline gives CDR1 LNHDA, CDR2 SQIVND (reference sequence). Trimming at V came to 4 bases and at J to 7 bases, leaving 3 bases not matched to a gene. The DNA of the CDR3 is TGTGCCAGTAGTACCCGGGACAGGAACACCATATATTTT. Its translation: CASSTRDRNTIYF.

CDR3 amino acids: CAWNRGQVVEAFF. The CDR3 coding sequence is TGTGCCTGGAACCGAGGACAGGTGGTTGAAGCTTTCTTT. The chain links TRBV30 to TRBJ1-1; 7 bases line up with TRBD1. Germline V gene data show CDR1 as GTSNPN and CDR2 as SVGIG (reference sequence). V gave up 4 bases and J gave up 7 bases; unmatched junction bases: 9. This CDR3 region has 13 residues.

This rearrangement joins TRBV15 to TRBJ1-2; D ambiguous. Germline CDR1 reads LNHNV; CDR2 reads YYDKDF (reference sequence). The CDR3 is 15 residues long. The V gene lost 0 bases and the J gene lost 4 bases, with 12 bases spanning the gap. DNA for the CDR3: TGTGCCACCAGCAGAGATAGTTCGGCTAGCTATGGCTACACCTTC. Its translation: CATSRDSSASYGYTF.

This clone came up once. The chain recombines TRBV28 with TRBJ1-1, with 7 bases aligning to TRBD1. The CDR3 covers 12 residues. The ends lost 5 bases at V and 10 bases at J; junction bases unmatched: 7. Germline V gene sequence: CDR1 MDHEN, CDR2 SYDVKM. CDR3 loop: CASSQDRLIAFF. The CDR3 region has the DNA TGTGCCAGCAGTCAGGACAGGTTGATAGCTTTCTTT.

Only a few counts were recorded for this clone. The DNA for the CDR3 is TGTGCCAGTAGCCCCTCGGACAGGGCCTATGGCTACACCTTC. This encodes CASSPSDRAYGYTF. The V and J genes are TRBV19 and TRBJ1-2; 8 bases map to TRBD1. In germline, CDR1 is LNHDA, CDR2 SQIVND (reference sequence). The CDR3 is 14 residues long. With 6 bases clipped from V and 4 bases from J, the junction kept 7 bases outside the gene matches.

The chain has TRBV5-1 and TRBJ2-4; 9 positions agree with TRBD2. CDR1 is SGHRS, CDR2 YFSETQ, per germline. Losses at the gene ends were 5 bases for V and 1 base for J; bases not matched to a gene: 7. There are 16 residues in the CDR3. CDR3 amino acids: CASSESGGRAKNIQYF. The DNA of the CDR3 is TGCGCCAGCAGTGAAAGCGGGGGGAGGGCCAAAAACATTCAGTACTTC.

The CDR3 sequence is CAWTGSSYPNTEAFF. CDR3 nucleotide sequence: TGTGCCTGGACCGGGAGCTCCTATCCCAACACTGAAGCTTTCTTT. This sequence joins TRBV30 and TRBJ1-1; D is undetermined. Trimming removed 4 bases from V and 2 bases from J, with 17 bases in between. Per the germline V gene, CDR1 is GTSNPN and CDR2 is SVGIG (reference sequence). The CDR3 totals 15 residues.

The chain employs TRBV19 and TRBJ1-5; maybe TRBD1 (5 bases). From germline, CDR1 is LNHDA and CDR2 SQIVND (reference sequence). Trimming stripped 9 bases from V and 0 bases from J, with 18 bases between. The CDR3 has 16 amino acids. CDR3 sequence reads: CASGGELSLSNQPQHF. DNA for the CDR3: TGTGCCAGCGGAGGGGAGCTGAGTCTTAGCAATCAGCCCCAGCATTTT. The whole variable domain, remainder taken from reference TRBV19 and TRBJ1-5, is DGGITQSPKYLFRKEGQNVTLSCEQNLNHDAMYWYRQDPGQGLRLIYYSQIVNDFQKGDIAEGYSVSREKKESFPLTVTSAQKNPTAFYLCASGGELSLSNQPQHFGDGTRLSIL.

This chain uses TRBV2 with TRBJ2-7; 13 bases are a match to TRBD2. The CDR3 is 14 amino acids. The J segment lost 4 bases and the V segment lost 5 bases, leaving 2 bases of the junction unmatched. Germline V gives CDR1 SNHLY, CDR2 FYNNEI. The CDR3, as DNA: TGTGCCAGCAGTAGACTAGCGGGGGGATACGAGCAGTACTTC. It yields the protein CASSRLAGGYEQYF.

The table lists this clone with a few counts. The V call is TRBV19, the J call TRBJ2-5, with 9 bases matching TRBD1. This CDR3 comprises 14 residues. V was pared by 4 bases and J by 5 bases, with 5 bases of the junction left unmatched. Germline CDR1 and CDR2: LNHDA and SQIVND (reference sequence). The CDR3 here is CASSSDRGSETQYF. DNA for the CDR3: TGTGCCAGTAGTAGCGACAGGGGGAGCGAGACCCAGTACTTC.

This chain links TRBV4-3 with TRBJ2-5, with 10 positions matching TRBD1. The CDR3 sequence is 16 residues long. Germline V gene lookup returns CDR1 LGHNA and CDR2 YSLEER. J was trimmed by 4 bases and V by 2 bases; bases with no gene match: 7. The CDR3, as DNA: TGCGCCAGCAGCCAATCCGGGACAGGGGAGGGAGAGACCCAGTACTTC. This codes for CASSQSGTGEGETQYF.

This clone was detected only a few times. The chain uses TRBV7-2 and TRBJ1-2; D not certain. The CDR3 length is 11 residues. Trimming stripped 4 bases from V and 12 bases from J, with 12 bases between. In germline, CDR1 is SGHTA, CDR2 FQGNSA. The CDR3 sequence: CASSSVVFHTF. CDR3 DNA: TGTGCCAGCAGCTCCGTCGTCTTCCACACCTTC.

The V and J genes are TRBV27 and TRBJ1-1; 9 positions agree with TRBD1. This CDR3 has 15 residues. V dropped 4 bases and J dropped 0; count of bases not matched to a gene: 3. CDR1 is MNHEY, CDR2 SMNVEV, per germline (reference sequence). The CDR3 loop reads CASSWTGALNTEAFF. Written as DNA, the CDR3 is TGTGCCAGCAGTTGGACAGGGGCGCTGAACACTGAAGCTTTCTTT.